These 10 T cell receptor beta chains were all obtained from the same sample, sequenced in a study of vaccination effects on CD4 cells after COVID-19. Antigens for these TCRs are unknown. Sequenced by immunoSEQ multiplex PCR; TCRdb stores in-frame clones only, minus some. Here the sample spans roughly 41,000 clones, around three quarters being singletons. Before any sequencing was done, the ViraFEST assay used viral peptide pools to expand antigen-specific CD4+ T cells. On day 10 of culture, CD4+ T cells were separated out. Vaccination of participants consisted of two doses of either the BNT162b2 or mRNA-1273 vaccine. Sequencing used CD4+ T cells from PBMCs cultured with HCoV-OC43 spike peptides, obtained after COVID-19 vaccination. Subset in this sample: HCoV-OC43 spike overlapping peptide pool stimulation. The origin of the receptors is a human donor who received a COVID-19 vaccine.

V gene TRBV4-1 combines with J gene TRBJ1-2; D is ambiguous. Trimming cost V 1 base and J 7 bases, with 7 bases left between them. The germline V gene encodes CDR1 MGHRA and CDR2 YSYEKL. The CDR3 is 12 amino acids. As DNA, the CDR3 is TGCGCCAGCAGCCAAGCCACGGTTGGCTACACCTTC. It codes for CASSQATVGYTF.

This clone appeared once. The genes are TRBV5-6 and TRBJ2-3; D is ambiguous. The V gene lost 2 bases and the J gene lost 3 bases, with 7 bases spanning the gap. This CDR3 has 13 amino acids. Germline CDR1 and CDR2: SGHDT and YYEEEE. CDR3 bases: TGTGCCAGCAGCTTATCTAGGACAGATACGCAGTATTTT. Amino acid sequence: CASSLSRTDTQYF.

V and J are TRBV10-3 and TRBJ1-1, with D perhaps matching TRBD1 (5 bases). Per germline, CDR1 ENHRY and CDR2 SYGVKD. V was shortened by 5 bases and J by 4 bases, with 8 bases between the two germline ends. The CDR3 runs to 12 residues. The CDR3: CAISTGGTEAFF. For the CDR3, the DNA is TGTGCCATCAGTACCGGGGGCACTGAAGCTTTCTTT.

The chain recombines TRBV27 with TRBJ2-7; D perhaps matches TRBD1 (5 bases). This CDR3 spans 12 amino acids. CDR1 is MNHEY and CDR2 is SMNVEV in the germline V gene (reference sequence). V shed 6 bases and J shed 3 bases, with 9 bases lying between them. CDR3 nucleotides: TGTGCCAGCAGAAACCAGGGCTACGAGCAGTACTTC. This codes for CASRNQGYEQYF.

This clone has a handful of counts. The chain recombines TRBV30 with TRBJ1-5, with TRBD1 matching 9 bases. V lost 5 bases, J lost 9 bases, and 8 bases stayed unmatched. Germline lookup yields CDR1 GTSNPN and CDR2 SVGIG (reference sequence). The CDR3 consists of 13 residues. The CDR3 DNA reads TGTGCCTGGGCCGGGACAGGGCCTGGGCCCCAGCATTTT. Translated, it gives CAWAGTGPGPQHF.

The CDR3 loop is CASSSGGSGRNFQQYF. The CDR3 region has the DNA TGTGCCAGCAGCAGCGGGGGTAGCGGGAGGAACTTCCAGCAGTACTTC. The chain has TRBV7-6 and TRBJ2-7; 10 bases align to TRBD2. There are 16 residues in the CDR3. Germline V gene data show CDR1 as SGHVS and CDR2 as FNYEAQ. Losses at the gene ends were 5 bases for V and 8 bases for J; bases not matched to a gene: 15.

The chain joins TRBV6-5 to TRBJ1-4, with D perhaps TRBD1 (6 bases). Germline CDR1 and CDR2: MNHEY and SVGAGI. Trimming left V 2 bases short and J 4 bases short, with 11 bases between. The CDR3 consists of 15 residues. Written as DNA, the CDR3 is TGTGCCAGCAGTTACGGGGGGGCAGGTAATGAAAAACTGTTTTTT. The encoded protein is CASSYGGAGNEKLFF.

The chain has TRBV10-1 and TRBJ2-2; D is unclear. V was clipped by 2 bases and J by 0 bases, with 7 bases between them. This CDR3 comprises 15 residues. CDR1 is WNHNN and CDR2 is SYGVQD in the germline V gene (reference sequence). Here the CDR3 DNA reads TGCGCCAGCAGTGAGGAGCGATCGAACACCGGGGAGCTGTTTTTT. Its translation: CASSEERSNTGELFF.

The chain recombines TRBV7-9 with TRBJ2-7; D may match TRBD1 or TRBD2 (7 bases each). The CDR3 extends over 19 amino acids. Trimming shortened V by 5 bases and J by 0 bases, and 26 bases separated the two germline ends. Germline CDR1 is SEHNR and CDR2 is FQNEAQ (reference sequence). Written as DNA, the CDR3 is TGTGCCAGCAGCCCCGGCCGTTGGGGGCAGGGGGGGAGCTCCTACGAGCAGTACTTC. It translates to CASSPGRWGQGGSSYEQYF.

V usage is TRBV3-1 (or the pseudogene TRBV3-2) and J usage is TRBJ2-7, with D perhaps TRBD2 (6 bases). Trimming left V 8 bases short and J 6 bases short, with 11 bases between. The CDR3 loop spans 11 amino acids. Germline V CDR1 and CDR2: LGHDT, YNNKEL (reference sequence). The CDR3 sequence: CASGGSVEQYF. CDR3 bases: TGTGCCAGCGGGGGGTCGGTCGAGCAGTACTTC.